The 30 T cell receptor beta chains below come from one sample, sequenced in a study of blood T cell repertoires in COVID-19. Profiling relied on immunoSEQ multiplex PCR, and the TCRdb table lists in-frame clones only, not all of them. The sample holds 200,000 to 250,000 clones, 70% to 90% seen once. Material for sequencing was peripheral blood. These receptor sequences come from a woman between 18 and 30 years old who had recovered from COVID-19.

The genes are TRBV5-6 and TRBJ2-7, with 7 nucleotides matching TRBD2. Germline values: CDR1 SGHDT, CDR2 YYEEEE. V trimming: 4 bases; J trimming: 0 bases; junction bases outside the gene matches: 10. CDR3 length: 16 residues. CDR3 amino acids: CASSPATSRSSYEQYF. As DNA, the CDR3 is TGTGCCAGCAGCCCGGCGACTAGCCGTAGCTCCTACGAGCAGTACTTC.

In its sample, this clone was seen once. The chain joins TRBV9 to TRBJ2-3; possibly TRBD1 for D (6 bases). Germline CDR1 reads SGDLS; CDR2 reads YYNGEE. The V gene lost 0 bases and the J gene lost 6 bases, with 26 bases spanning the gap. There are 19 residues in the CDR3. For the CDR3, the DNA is TGTGCCAGCAGCGTAGATTCCCGACCACATAGACAGGATCCGGATACGCAGTATTTT. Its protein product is CASSVDSRPHRQDPDTQYF.

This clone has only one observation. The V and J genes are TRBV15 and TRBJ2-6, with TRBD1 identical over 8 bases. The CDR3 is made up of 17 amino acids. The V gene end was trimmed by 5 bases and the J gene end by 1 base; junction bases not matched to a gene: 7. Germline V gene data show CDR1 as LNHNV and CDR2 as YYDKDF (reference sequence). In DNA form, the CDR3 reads TGTGCCACCAGCCAAGAAACAGGGGGGTCTGGGGCCAACGTCCTGACTTTC. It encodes CATSQETGGSGANVLTF.

CDR3 nucleotide sequence: TGTGCCAGCAGCTTACTTGCGGGGGGTTACAATGAGCAGTTCTTC. Translation gives CASSLLAGGYNEQFF. V is TRBV7-3 and J is TRBJ2-1; 8 bases are shared with TRBD2. The J segment lost 4 bases and the V segment lost 2 bases, leaving 4 bases of the junction unmatched. Per germline, CDR1 SGHTA and CDR2 FQGTGA. The CDR3 has 15 residues.

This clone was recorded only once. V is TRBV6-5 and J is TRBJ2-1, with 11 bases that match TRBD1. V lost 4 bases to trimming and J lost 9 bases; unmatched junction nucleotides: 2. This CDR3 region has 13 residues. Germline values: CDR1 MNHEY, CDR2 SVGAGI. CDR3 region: CASSWDRGVEQFF. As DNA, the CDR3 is TGTGCCAGCAGTTGGGACAGGGGGGTTGAGCAGTTCTTC.

Here the CDR3 DNA reads TGTGCCAGCAGCCCCGACAGGGGAGATGAAGCTTTCTTT. Translated: CASSPDRGDEAFF. V and J are TRBV27 and TRBJ1-1; 8 positions match TRBD1. Germline V gene lookup returns CDR1 MNHEY and CDR2 SMNVEV (reference sequence). The length of the CDR3 is 13 residues. With V trimmed by 6 bases and J by 7 bases, 7 bases remained unmatched.

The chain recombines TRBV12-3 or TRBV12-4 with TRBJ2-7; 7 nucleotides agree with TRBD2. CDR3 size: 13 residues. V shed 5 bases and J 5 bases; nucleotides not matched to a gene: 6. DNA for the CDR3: TGTGCCAGCAGTGCCGGGACTACCGACGAGCAGTACTTC. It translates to CASSAGTTDEQYF.

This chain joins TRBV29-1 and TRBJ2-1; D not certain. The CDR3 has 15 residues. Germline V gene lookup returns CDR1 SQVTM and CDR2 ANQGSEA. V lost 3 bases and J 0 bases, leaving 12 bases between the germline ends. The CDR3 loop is CSVEAASSSYNEQFF. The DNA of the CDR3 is TGCAGCGTTGAGGCGGCCTCGAGCTCCTACAATGAGCAGTTCTTC.

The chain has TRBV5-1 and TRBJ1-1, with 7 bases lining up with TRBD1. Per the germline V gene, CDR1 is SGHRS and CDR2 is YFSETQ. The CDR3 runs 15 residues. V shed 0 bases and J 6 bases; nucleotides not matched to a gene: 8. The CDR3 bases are TGCGCCAGCAGCTTGGGGGACAGAAGCGGCCCTGAAGCTTTCTTT. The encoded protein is CASSLGDRSGPEAFF.

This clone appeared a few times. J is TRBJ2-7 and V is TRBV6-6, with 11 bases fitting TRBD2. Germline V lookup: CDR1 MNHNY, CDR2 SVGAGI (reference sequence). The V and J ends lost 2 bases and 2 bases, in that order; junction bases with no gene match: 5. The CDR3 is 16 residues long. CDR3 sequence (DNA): TGTGCCAGCAGTTACAATCTAGCGGGAGGACCCTACGAGCAGTACTTC. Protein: CASSYNLAGGPYEQYF.

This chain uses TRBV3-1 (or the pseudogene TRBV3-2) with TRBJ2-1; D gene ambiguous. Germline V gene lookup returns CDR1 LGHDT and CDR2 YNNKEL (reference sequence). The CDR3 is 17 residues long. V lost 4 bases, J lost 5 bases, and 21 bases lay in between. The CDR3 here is CASSPEKTGFYHNEQFF. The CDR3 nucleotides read TGTGCCAGCAGCCCTGAGAAAACCGGGTTTTACCACAATGAGCAGTTCTTC.

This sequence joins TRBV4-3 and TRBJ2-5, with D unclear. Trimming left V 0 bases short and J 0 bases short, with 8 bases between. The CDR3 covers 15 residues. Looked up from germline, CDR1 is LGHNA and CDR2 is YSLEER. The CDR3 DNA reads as TGCGCCAGCAGCCAAGATGCGACTTACCAAGAGACCCAGTACTTC. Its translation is CASSQDATYQETQYF.

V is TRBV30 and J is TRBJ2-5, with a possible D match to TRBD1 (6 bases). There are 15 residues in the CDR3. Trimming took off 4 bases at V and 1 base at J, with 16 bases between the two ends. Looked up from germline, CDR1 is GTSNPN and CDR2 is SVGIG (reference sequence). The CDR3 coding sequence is TGTGCCTGGACTCCTCCCCAGGGGATCCAAGAGACCCAGTACTTC. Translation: CAWTPPQGIQETQYF.

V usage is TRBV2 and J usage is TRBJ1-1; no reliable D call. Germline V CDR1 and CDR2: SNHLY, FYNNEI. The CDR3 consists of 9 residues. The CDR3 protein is CAIRDEAFF. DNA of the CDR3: TGTGCGATCCGGGATGAAGCTTTCTTT.

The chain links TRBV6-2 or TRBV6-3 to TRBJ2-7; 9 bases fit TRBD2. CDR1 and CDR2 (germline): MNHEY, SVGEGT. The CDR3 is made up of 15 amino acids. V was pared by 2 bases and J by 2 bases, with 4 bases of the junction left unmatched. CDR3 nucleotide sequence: TGTGCCAGCAGTTACGCGGCGGGAGGGCCCTACGAGCAGTACTTC. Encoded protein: CASSYAAGGPYEQYF.

In DNA, the CDR3 is TGTGCCAGCAGCTTAGGCGCGGACAGCAGCACAGATACGCAGTATTTT. It codes for CASSLGADSSTDTQYF. The chain combines TRBV13 with TRBJ2-3, with a weak D call TRBD1 (6 bases). Germline CDR1 and CDR2: PRHDT and FYEKMQ (reference sequence). This CDR3 has 16 residues. V lost 0 bases to trimming and J lost 0 bases, with 10 bases between them.

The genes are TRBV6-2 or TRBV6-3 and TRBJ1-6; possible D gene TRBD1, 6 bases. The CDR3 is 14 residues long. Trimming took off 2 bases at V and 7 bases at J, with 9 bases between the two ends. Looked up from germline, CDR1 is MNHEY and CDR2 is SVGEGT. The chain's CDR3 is CASSYRTANSPLHF. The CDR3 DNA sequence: TGTGCCAGCAGTTACAGGACAGCAAATTCACCCCTCCACTTT.

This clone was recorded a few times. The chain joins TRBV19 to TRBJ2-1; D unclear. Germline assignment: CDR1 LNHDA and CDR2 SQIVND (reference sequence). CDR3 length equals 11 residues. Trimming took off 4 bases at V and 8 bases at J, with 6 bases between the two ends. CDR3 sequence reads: CASSTSYEQFF. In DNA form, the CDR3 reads TGTGCCAGTAGTACGTCCTATGAGCAGTTCTTC.

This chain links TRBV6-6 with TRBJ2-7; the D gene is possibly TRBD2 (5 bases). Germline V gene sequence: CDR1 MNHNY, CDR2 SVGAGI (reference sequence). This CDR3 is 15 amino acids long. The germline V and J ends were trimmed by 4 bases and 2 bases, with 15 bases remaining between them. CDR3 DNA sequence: TGTGCCAGCAGTTCTCCGGGGATTAGGGCCTACGAGCAGTACTTC. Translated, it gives CASSSPGIRAYEQYF.

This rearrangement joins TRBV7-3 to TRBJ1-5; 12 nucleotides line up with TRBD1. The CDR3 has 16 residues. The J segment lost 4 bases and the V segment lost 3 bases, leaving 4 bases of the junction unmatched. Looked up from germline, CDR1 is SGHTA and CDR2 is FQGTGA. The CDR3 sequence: CASSLTGQGANQPQHF. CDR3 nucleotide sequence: TGTGCCAGCAGCTTGACGGGACAGGGGGCAAATCAGCCCCAGCATTTT.

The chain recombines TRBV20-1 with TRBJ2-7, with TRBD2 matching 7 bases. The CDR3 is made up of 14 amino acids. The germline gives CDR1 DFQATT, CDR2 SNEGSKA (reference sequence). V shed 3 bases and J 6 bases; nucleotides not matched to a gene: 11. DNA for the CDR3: TGCAGTGCTAGTTATGCGGGAGAGGCCTCCGAGCAGTACTTC. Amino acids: CSASYAGEASEQYF.

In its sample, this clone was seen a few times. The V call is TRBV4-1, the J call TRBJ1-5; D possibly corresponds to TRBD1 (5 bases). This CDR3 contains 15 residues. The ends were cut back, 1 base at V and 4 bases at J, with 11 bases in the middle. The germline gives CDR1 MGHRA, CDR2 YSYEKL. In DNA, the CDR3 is TGCGCCAGCAGCCAAGGCCGGGGGTTGAATCAGCCCCAGCATTTT. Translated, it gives CASSQGRGLNQPQHF.

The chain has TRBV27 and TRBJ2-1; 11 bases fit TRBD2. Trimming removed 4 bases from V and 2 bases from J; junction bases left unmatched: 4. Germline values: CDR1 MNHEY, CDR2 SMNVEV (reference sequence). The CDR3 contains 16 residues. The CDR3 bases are TGTGCCAGCAGTTCCGGGACTAGCGGAACCTACAATGAGCAGTTCTTC. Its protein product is CASSSGTSGTYNEQFF.

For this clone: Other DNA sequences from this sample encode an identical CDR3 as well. The CDR3 reads CASSRQGLNTEAFF. CDR3 nucleotides: TGTGCCAGCAGTCGACAGGGCCTGAACACTGAAGCTTTCTTT. The V and J genes are TRBV6-5 and TRBJ1-1; 7 bases line up with TRBD1. Per the germline V gene, CDR1 is MNHEY and CDR2 is SVGAGI. The CDR3 consists of 14 residues. Losses at the gene ends were 5 bases for V and 0 bases for J; bases not matched to a gene: 3.

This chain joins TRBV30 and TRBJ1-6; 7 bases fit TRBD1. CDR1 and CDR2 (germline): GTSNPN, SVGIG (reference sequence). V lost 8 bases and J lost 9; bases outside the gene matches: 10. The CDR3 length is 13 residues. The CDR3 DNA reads TGTGCCGGCCAGACAGGGAGGAGTTCACCCCTCCACTTT. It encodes CAGQTGRSSPLHF.

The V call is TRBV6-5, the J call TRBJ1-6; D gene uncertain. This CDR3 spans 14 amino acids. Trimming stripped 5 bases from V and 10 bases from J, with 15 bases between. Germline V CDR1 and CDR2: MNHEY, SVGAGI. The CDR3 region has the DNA TGTGCCAGCAGTATGACGGGGAGTTGGTCACCCCTCCACTTT. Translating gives CASSMTGSWSPLHF.

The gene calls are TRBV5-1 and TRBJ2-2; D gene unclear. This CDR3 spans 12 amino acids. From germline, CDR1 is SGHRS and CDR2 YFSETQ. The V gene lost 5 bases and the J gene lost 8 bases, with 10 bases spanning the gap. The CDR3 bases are TGCGCCAGCAGATTGTTTTCGGGGGAGCTGTTTTTT. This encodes CASRLFSGELFF.

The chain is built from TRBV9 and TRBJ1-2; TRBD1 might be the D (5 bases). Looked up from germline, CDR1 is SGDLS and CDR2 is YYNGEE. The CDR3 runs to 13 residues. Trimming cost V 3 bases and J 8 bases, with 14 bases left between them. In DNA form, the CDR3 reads TGTGCCAGCAGCGCCCCGGGGGACTGGGGCTACACCTTC. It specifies CASSAPGDWGYTF.

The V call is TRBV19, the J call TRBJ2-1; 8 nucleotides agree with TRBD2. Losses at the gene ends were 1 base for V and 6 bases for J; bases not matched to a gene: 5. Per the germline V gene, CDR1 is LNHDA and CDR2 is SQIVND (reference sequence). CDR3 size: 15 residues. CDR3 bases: TGTGCCAGTAGTATAGTCACTAGCGGTTTCAATGAGCAGTTCTTC. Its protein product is CASSIVTSGFNEQFF.

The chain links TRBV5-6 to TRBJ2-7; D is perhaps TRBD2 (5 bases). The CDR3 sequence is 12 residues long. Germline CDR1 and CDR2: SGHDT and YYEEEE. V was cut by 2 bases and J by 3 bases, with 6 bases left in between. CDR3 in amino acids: CASSFRGYEQYF. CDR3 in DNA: TGTGCCAGCAGCTTTCGGGGCTACGAGCAGTACTTC.